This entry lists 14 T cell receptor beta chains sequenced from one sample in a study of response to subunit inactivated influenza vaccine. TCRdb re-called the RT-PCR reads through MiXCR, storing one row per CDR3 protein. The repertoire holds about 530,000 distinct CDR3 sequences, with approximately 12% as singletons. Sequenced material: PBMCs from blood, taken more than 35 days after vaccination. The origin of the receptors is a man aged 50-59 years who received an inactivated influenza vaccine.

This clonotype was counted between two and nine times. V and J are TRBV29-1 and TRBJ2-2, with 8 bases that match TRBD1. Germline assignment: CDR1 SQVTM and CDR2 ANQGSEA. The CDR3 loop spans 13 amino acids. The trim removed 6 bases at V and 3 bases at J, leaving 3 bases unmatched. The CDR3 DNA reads TGCAGCGTGGAGACAGGGGACACCGGGGAGCTGTTTTTT. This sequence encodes CSVETGDTGELFF.

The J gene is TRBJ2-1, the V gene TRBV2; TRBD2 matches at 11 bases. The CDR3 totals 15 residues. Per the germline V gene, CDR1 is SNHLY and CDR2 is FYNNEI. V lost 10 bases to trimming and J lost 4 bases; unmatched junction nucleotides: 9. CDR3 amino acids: CATRVGLADYNEQFF. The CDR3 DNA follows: TGTGCCACCAGGGTGGGACTAGCGGATTACAATGAGCAGTTCTTC.

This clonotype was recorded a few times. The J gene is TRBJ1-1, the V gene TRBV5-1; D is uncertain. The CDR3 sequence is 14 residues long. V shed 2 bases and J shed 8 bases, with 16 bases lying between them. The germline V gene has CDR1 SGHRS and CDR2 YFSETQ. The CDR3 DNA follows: TGCGCCAGCAGCTTTTCCAGGCCCTCGGGAGAAGCTTTCTTT. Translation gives CASSFSRPSGEAFF.

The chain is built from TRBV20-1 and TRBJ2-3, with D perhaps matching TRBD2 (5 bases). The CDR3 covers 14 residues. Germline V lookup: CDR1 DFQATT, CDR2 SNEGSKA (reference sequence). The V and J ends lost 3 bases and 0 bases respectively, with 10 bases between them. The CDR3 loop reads CSASSLASTDTQYF. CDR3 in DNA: TGCAGTGCTAGTAGTCTAGCCAGCACAGATACGCAGTATTTT.

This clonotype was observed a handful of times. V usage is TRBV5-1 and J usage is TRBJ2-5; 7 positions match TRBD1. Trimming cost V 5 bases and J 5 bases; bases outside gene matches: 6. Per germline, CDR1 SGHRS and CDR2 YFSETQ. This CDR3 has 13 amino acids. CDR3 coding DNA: TGCGCCAGCAGACAAACAGGGGTGGAGACCCAGTACTTC. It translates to CASRQTGVETQYF.

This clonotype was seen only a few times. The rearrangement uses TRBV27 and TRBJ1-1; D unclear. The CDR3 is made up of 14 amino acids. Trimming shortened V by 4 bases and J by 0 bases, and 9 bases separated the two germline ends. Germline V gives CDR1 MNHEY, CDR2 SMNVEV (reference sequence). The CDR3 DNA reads TGTGCCAGCAGTTCCAGGATGATGAACACTGAAGCTTTCTTT. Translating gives CASSSRMMNTEAFF.

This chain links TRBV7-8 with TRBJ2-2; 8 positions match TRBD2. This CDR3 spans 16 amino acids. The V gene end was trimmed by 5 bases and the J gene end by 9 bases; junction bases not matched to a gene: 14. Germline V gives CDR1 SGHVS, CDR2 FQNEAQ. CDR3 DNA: TGTGCCAGCAGCAACCGGGAAGTTAGCGGGACTAGGGAGCTGTTTTTT. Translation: CASSNREVSGTRELFF.

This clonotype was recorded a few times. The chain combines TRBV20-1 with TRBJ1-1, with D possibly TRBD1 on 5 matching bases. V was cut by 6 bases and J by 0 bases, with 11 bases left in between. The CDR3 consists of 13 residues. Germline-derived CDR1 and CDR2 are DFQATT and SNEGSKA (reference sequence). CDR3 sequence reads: CSARDGMNTEAFF. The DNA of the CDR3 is TGCAGTGCACGGGACGGCATGAACACTGAAGCTTTCTTT.

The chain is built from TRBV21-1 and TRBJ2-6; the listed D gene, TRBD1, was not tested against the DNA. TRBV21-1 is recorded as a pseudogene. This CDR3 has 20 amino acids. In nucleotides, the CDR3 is TGTGCCAGCAGCAAAGCTCTGGGTGACAGATGTCCGGGAGGGGCCAACGTCCTGACTTTC. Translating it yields CASSKALGDRCPGGANVLTF.

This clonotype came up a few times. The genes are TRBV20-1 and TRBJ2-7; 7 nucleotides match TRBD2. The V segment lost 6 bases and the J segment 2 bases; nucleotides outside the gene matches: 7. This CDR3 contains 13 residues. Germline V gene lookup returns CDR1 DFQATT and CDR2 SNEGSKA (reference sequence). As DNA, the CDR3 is TGCAGTGCCTCCCGGGGGGATCCCTACGAGCAGTACTTC. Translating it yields CSASRGDPYEQYF.

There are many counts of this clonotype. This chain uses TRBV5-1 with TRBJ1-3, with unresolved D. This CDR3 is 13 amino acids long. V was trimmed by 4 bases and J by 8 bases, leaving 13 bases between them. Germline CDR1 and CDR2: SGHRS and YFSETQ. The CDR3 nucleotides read TGCGCCAGCAGCCCCCGGCAGCTGGACACCATATATTTT. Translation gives CASSPRQLDTIYF.

The CDR3 nucleotides read TGTGCCAGCAGCCTCGAAACGGGACGGCCCGGCACTGAAGCTTTCTTT. It is translated as CASSLETGRPGTEAFF. The chain uses TRBV4-2 and TRBJ1-1; TRBD1 might be the D (5 bases). Deletions cut 4 bases from V and 4 bases from J, with 19 bases between. Germline V gene lookup returns CDR1 LGHNA and CDR2 YNFKEQ. This CDR3 comprises 16 residues.

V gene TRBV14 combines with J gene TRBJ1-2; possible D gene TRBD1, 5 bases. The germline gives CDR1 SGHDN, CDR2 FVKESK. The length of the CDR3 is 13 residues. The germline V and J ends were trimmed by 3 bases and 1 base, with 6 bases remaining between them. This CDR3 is CASSHQGNYGYTF. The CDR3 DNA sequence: TGTGCCAGCAGCCACCAGGGTAACTATGGCTACACCTTC.

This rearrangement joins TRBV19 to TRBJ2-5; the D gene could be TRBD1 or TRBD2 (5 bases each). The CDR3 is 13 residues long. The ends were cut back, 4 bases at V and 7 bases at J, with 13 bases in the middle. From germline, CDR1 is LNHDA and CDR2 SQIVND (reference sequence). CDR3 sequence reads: CASSNQGDGTQYF. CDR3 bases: TGTGCCAGTAGTAATCAGGGAGACGGGACCCAGTACTTC.